The T cell receptor (beta chain) described here comes from a study of CD8 T cells in ankylosing spondylitis. Findings of the study overall: Disease-linked clones had a CD8+ phenotype and relatively low frequency in peripheral blood. For ankylosing spondylitis blood, a TCR beta motif of about eight highly homologous variants appeared characteristic.

On this clonotype itself: What it binds is not known.

TCRdb reprocessed the 5' RACE reads via MiXCR and lists one record per CDR3 protein. The sample shows 750,000 to 850,000 distinct CDR3 sequences, 10% to 15% of them seen only once. Sequenced input: blood, either unsorted or a sorted T cell fraction (not recorded which). The receptor's source is a male donor with ankylosing spondylitis.

The CDR3 DNA sequence: TGTGCCAGCAGTGAAAGCCCGACAGACAATTCACCCCTCCACTTT. Translating gives CASSESPTDNSPLHF. V gene TRBV6-1 combines with J gene TRBJ1-6; the D gene is possibly TRBD1 (5 bases). Germline V lookup: CDR1 MNHNS, CDR2 SASEGT. V was trimmed by 2 bases and J by 7 bases, leaving 12 bases between them. This CDR3 is 15 amino acids long.